One and the same sample provided the 29 T cell receptor beta chains below, sequenced in a study of shared clonotypes between healthy human individuals. Terminally differentiated effector memory CD45RA+ cells were left out of the naive CD8 fraction, which was CD45RO-negative and positively selected for CCR7. Sequenced by immunoSEQ multiplex PCR; TCRdb stores in-frame clones only, minus some. Among a few million clones listed, around 93% were seen once. Material for sequencing was naive CD8+ T cells from PBMCs. The receptor source for this set is a man in his late teens or twenties in good health. Some clones in this sample may be carry-over from other donors' samples.

The V gene is TRBV27, the J gene TRBJ2-7; possibly TRBD2 for D (6 bases). CDR1 is MNHEY, CDR2 SMNVEV, per germline (reference sequence). CDR3 length: 16 residues. The germline V and J ends were trimmed by 5 bases and 1 base, with 18 bases remaining between them. As DNA, the CDR3 is TGTGCCAGCAGTCCCGATGGGGCAGGGACTTCCTACGAGCAGTACTTC. This translates into CASSPDGAGTSYEQYF.

The V gene is TRBV6-1, the J gene TRBJ2-7, with 7 bases matching TRBD2. The CDR3 sequence is 15 residues long. The V and J ends lost 4 bases and 2 bases, in that order; junction bases with no gene match: 8. Germline CDR1 and CDR2: MNHNS and SASEGT. This CDR3 reads CASSGLAVSTYEQYF. Written as DNA, the CDR3 is TGTGCCAGCAGTGGCCTAGCGGTATCAACCTACGAGCAGTACTTC.

The rearrangement links TRBV28 to TRBJ1-1; D uncertain. This CDR3 is built from 14 residues. Looked up from germline, CDR1 is MDHEN and CDR2 is SYDVKM. Trimming pared 8 bases from V and 1 base from J, leaving 14 bases between. CDR3 in amino acids: CASLTEDGNTEAFF. In DNA, the CDR3 is TGTGCCAGCCTTACGGAGGATGGGAACACTGAAGCTTTCTTT.

The chain joins TRBV15 to TRBJ2-7; 7 nucleotides match TRBD1. CDR3 size: 18 residues. Germline loops: CDR1 LNHNV, CDR2 YYDKDF (reference sequence). With V trimmed by 1 base and J by 0 bases, 12 bases remained unmatched. CDR3 in DNA: TGTGCCACCAGCAGAGGGCTACCGGGACAGTCGAGCTCCTACGAGCAGTACTTC. Its protein product is CATSRGLPGQSSSYEQYF.

The rearrangement joins TRBV2 to TRBJ1-3, with a possible D match to TRBD1 (5 bases). The CDR3 is 14 amino acids. V lost 6 bases to trimming and J lost 0 bases, with 9 bases between them. CDR1 and CDR2 from the germline V gene are SNHLY and FYNNEI. Written as DNA, the CDR3 is TGTGCCAGCAGCGGACAATACTCTGGAAACACCATATATTTT. Translated: CASSGQYSGNTIYF.

The chain joins TRBV6-5 to TRBJ2-3; tentative D call: TRBD2 (6 bases). V was trimmed by 0 bases and J by 6 bases, leaving 13 bases between them. The CDR3 contains 15 residues. The germline V gene encodes CDR1 MNHEY and CDR2 SVGAGI. The CDR3 spells CASSYSYGGVDTQYF. The CDR3 bases are TGTGCCAGCAGTTACTCGTATGGAGGGGTGGATACGCAGTATTTT.

The J gene is TRBJ2-7, the V gene TRBV15, with D perhaps matching TRBD2 (6 bases). CDR1 LNHNV and CDR2 YYDKDF come from the germline V gene (reference sequence). V lost 5 bases and J lost 2, with 19 bases in between. There are 16 residues in the CDR3. The CDR3 loop is CATSPTPVGGAYEQYF. The CDR3 DNA reads as TGTGCCACCAGCCCGACGCCCGTCGGGGGAGCCTACGAGCAGTACTTC.

This chain links TRBV7-2 with TRBJ2-3; D is undetermined. The CDR3 extends over 15 amino acids. Trimming took 5 bases from V and 1 from J, leaving 13 bases between them. Germline-derived CDR1 and CDR2 are SGHTA and FQGNSA. As DNA, the CDR3 is TGTGCCAGCAGCCCCCCCAGATCGGGCACAGATACGCAGTATTTT. Translating it yields CASSPPRSGTDTQYF. The full variable domain, its missing parts supplied by reference TRBV7-2 and TRBJ2-3, is GAGVSQSPSNKVTEKGKDVELRCDPISGHTALYWYRQSLGQGLEFLIYFQGNSAPDKSGLPSDRFSAERTGGSVSTLTIQRTQQEDSAVYLCASSPPRSGTDTQYFGPGTRLTVL.

The chain uses TRBV5-6 and TRBJ1-3; a possible D gene is TRBD1 (5 bases). CDR3 size: 15 residues. Looked up from germline, CDR1 is SGHDT and CDR2 is YYEEEE. V was cut by 2 bases and J by 4 bases, with 13 bases left in between. The CDR3 here is CASSLTGSWGNTIYF. The CDR3 DNA is TGTGCCAGCAGCTTAACAGGCTCTTGGGGAAACACCATATATTTT.

The rearrangement links TRBV11-2 to TRBJ1-1; TRBD1 agrees at 8 bases. CDR1 is SGHAT, CDR2 FQNNGV, per germline. Trimming removed 5 bases from V and 3 bases from J; junction bases left unmatched: 5. The CDR3 covers 14 residues. The CDR3 nucleotides read TGTGCCAGCAGCGGGACAGGCGTATACACTGAAGCTTTCTTT. Translation: CASSGTGVYTEAFF. Variable domain in full (rest from reference TRBV11-2 and TRBJ1-1): EAGVAQSPRYKIIEKRQSVAFWCNPISGHATLYWYQQILGQGPKLLIQFQNNGVVDDSQLPKDRFSAERLKGVDSTLKIQPAKLEDSAVYLCASSGTGVYTEAFFGQGTRLTVV.

This clone was seen only a few times. The genes are TRBV19 and TRBJ1-5; the D gene is possibly TRBD1 (5 bases). CDR3 length equals 13 residues. V lost 7 bases to trimming and J lost 9 bases, with 16 bases between them. Germline CDR1 and CDR2: LNHDA and SQIVND (reference sequence). CDR3 nucleotides: TGTGCCAGTACCGCTGGGGGAGTGGGGCCCCAGCATTTT. Translated: CASTAGGVGPQHF.

This clone was counted once. The J gene is TRBJ2-7, the V gene TRBV15; D ambiguous. CDR3 length equals 13 residues. The germline V gene encodes CDR1 LNHNV and CDR2 YYDKDF (reference sequence). Trimming cost V 4 bases and J 1 base, with 8 bases left between them. CDR3 sequence: CATSNRYSYEQYF. The CDR3 region has the DNA TGTGCCACCAGCAACCGCTATTCCTACGAGCAGTACTTC.

The chain has TRBV4-2 and TRBJ2-7; D uncertain. Germline V CDR1 and CDR2: LGHNA, YNFKEQ. The CDR3 is 13 amino acids. The ends were cut back, 4 bases at V and 3 bases at J, with 10 bases in the middle. The CDR3 loop reads CASSPPGIYEQYF. The DNA of the CDR3 is TGTGCCAGCAGCCCCCCTGGGATCTACGAGCAGTACTTC.

The V and J genes are TRBV11-2 and TRBJ2-7; D may be TRBD2 (6 bases). The germline V gene has CDR1 SGHAT and CDR2 FQNNGV. The CDR3 runs 14 residues. Trimming cost V 2 bases and J 5 bases, with 13 bases left between them. CDR3 residues: CASSLSRGSDEQYF. The CDR3 region has the DNA TGTGCCAGCAGCTTAAGCCGGGGGAGCGACGAGCAGTACTTC.

The DNA for the CDR3 is TGCAGCGTCCCCCTGAATGGCTACACCTTC. Translated: CSVPLNGYTF. This rearrangement joins TRBV29-1 to TRBJ1-2; D ambiguous. This CDR3 is built from 10 residues. Trimming stripped 6 bases from V and 6 bases from J, with 8 bases between. CDR1 and CDR2 (germline): SQVTM, ANQGSEA.

The chain links TRBV5-1 to TRBJ2-2, with unresolved D. CDR1 is SGHRS and CDR2 is YFSETQ in the germline V gene. The CDR3 consists of 13 residues. Trimming took 5 bases from V and 6 from J, leaving 11 bases between them. The CDR3 loop reads CASRDEGPGELFF. The CDR3 region has the DNA TGCGCCAGCAGAGATGAAGGGCCCGGGGAGCTGTTTTTT.

CDR3 region: CASTPLAGRGEQYF. The CDR3 coding sequence is TGTGCCAGCACTCCGCTAGCGGGACGCGGCGAGCAGTACTTC. The chain employs TRBV7-8 and TRBJ2-7; 9 bases align to TRBD2. Trimming cost V 7 bases and J 6 bases; bases outside gene matches: 10. Looked up from germline, CDR1 is SGHVS and CDR2 is FQNEAQ. The CDR3 loop spans 14 amino acids.

This chain connects TRBV28 to TRBJ2-7, with TRBD2 matching over 9 bases. J was trimmed by 2 bases and V by 5 bases; bases with no gene match: 7. This CDR3 region has 15 residues. CDR1 and CDR2 (germline): MDHEN, SYDVKM. The CDR3 bases are TGTGCCAGCAGTCCCGGGACTAGCAGGACCTACGAGCAGTACTTC. Translated, it gives CASSPGTSRTYEQYF.

The V gene is TRBV6-5, the J gene TRBJ2-7; D unresolved. Germline assignment: CDR1 MNHEY and CDR2 SVGAGI. V lost 2 bases, J lost 6 bases, and 14 bases lay in between. The CDR3 consists of 14 residues. The DNA of the CDR3 is TGTGCCAGCAGTTACGGCAAGGAGAATTCCGAGCAGTACTTC. This gives the protein CASSYGKENSEQYF.

This clone was counted a single time. This rearrangement joins TRBV18 to TRBJ1-4, with TRBD1 as a possible D gene (5 bases). The CDR3 has 17 amino acids. Per the germline V gene, CDR1 is KGHSH and CDR2 is LQKENI. V was cut by 3 bases and J by 1 base, with 15 bases left in between. The CDR3 reads CASSPFPLRETNEKLFF. DNA of the CDR3: TGTGCCAGCTCACCGTTCCCACTCAGGGAAACTAATGAAAAACTGTTTTTT.

A note on this clone: The sample has other DNA sequences that encode this CDR3 too. The chain is built from TRBV6-5 and TRBJ1-2; 9 bases are a match to TRBD1. Germline V gives CDR1 MNHEY, CDR2 SVGAGI. The CDR3 is 14 residues long. Unmatched junction bases numbered 6, after V lost 6 bases and J lost 4 bases. The CDR3 DNA sequence: TGTGCCAGCAGCCTGGACAGGGGTGGCTATGGCTACACCTTC. This codes for CASSLDRGGYGYTF.

CDR3: CASSHRGGRALFYEQYF. The CDR3, as DNA: TGTGCCAGCAGTCATCGGGGCGGGAGGGCCCTTTTCTACGAGCAGTACTTC. The J gene is TRBJ2-7, the V gene TRBV11-2; 9 bases agree with TRBD2. The junction had 15 bases not matched to a gene; V was cut back by 6 bases and J by 3 bases. Germline V gives CDR1 SGHAT, CDR2 FQNNGV. The CDR3 totals 17 residues.

The V and J genes are TRBV15 and TRBJ2-3; tentative D call: TRBD2 (6 bases). Trimming stripped 8 bases from V and 0 bases from J, with 12 bases between. This CDR3 has 14 residues. Germline CDR1 LNHNV, CDR2 YYDKDF (reference sequence). The chain's CDR3 is CATRRESSTDTQYF. The DNA for the CDR3 is TGTGCCACCCGCCGGGAGTCGAGCACAGATACGCAGTATTTT.

This clone was observed once. The chain is built from TRBV27 and TRBJ2-5; 9 bases agree with TRBD1. CDR1 is MNHEY and CDR2 is SMNVEV in the germline V gene (reference sequence). The CDR3 totals 15 residues. V lost 6 bases to trimming and J lost 5 bases; unmatched junction nucleotides: 10. This chain's CDR3 is CASRARDRARETQYF. The CDR3 coding sequence is TGTGCCAGCAGGGCCCGGGACAGGGCAAGGGAGACCCAGTACTTC.

The chain uses TRBV19 and TRBJ2-7, with 8 bases that match TRBD1. Germline CDR1 and CDR2: LNHDA and SQIVND (reference sequence). CDR3 length equals 16 residues. V gave up 5 bases and J gave up 5 bases; unmatched junction bases: 14. The CDR3 region is CASSSTLRDRIHEQYF. The CDR3 nucleotides are TGTGCCAGTAGTTCAACTCTTAGGGACAGGATCCACGAGCAGTACTTC.

This rearrangement joins TRBV6-5 to TRBJ2-7; TRBD2 aligns across 7 bases. The J segment lost 0 bases and the V segment lost 2 bases, leaving 4 bases of the junction unmatched. Germline-derived CDR1 and CDR2 are MNHEY and SVGAGI. The CDR3 length is 15 residues. The CDR3 spells CASSYRAGNSYEQYF. CDR3 in DNA: TGTGCCAGCAGTTACCGAGCGGGAAACTCCTACGAGCAGTACTTC.

The chain uses TRBV29-1 and TRBJ1-2, with D possibly TRBD1 on 6 matching bases. Germline CDR1 is SQVTM and CDR2 is ANQGSEA. The CDR3 extends over 13 amino acids. V dropped 7 bases and J dropped 7 bases, with 19 bases sitting between them. In nucleotides, the CDR3 is TGCAGCGCCCCAGTAGCACAGGGTAGTGGCTACACCTTC. As protein: CSAPVAQGSGYTF.

The gene calls are TRBV5-1 and TRBJ2-3; 12 nucleotides agree with TRBD2. V dropped 4 bases and J dropped 3; count of bases not matched to a gene: 12. The CDR3 has 18 amino acids. Germline V gives CDR1 SGHRS, CDR2 YFSETQ. The CDR3 DNA sequence: TGCGCCAGCAGCCCCCCGGGGCTAGCGGGAGGGCCTACAGATACGCAGTATTTT. It translates to CASSPPGLAGGPTDTQYF.

The V gene is TRBV19, the J gene TRBJ2-7; 8 nucleotides align to TRBD2. The CDR3 consists of 15 residues. Germline loops: CDR1 LNHDA, CDR2 SQIVND (reference sequence). V shed 3 bases and J 7 bases; nucleotides not matched to a gene: 11. CDR3 loop: CASSIGTGGPREQYF. CDR3 coding DNA: TGTGCCAGTAGTATCGGGACGGGAGGGCCTCGGGAGCAGTACTTC.